The rows below give T cell receptor beta chains drawn from one sample of a study of PD-L1 blockade in urothelial cancer. The data were produced by immunoSEQ multiplex PCR, yet TCRdb's version contains in-frame clones alone and is incomplete. The repertoire includes about 110,000 clones, 70% to 85% of them detected once, and 2% to 3% sits in the top ten. Sample: PBMCs, taken around atezolizumab (anti-PD-L1) treatment. The source is a man aged 50 or older with urothelial cancer. The CDR3 runs from the conserved cysteine through the conserved F or W. The D gene is left open where the match is weak. Size is omitted from some rows. Given values are once, few, many or a class for expanded clones.

d_gene: TRBD2; j_gene: TRBJ2-3; v_gene: TRBV6-1; abundance: -; CDR3aa: CASRLAGDADTQYF; CDR3nt: TGTGCCAGCAGATTAGCGGGAGATGCAGATACGCAGTATTTT
d_gene: -; j_gene: TRBJ2-7; v_gene: TRBV11-3; abundance: -; CDR3aa: CASSLNRDYEQYF; CDR3nt: TGTGCCAGCAGCTTAAACAGGGACTACGAGCAGTACTTC
d_gene: -; j_gene: TRBJ1-5; v_gene: TRBV2; abundance: -; CDR3aa: CASSEQGVHQPQHF; CDR3nt: TGTGCCAGCAGTGAACAAGGAGTCCATCAGCCCCAGCATTTT
d_gene: TRBD1; j_gene: TRBJ2-7; v_gene: TRBV28; abundance: -; CDR3aa: CASSLPGQASYEQYF; CDR3nt: TGTGCCAGCAGTCTCCCGGGACAGGCATCCTACGAGCAGTACTTC
d_gene: -; j_gene: TRBJ2-1; v_gene: TRBV28; abundance: -; CDR3aa: CASRPAGASYNEQFF; CDR3nt: TGTGCCAGCCGCCCCGCAGGGGCCTCCTACAATGAGCAGTTCTTC
d_gene: -; j_gene: TRBJ1-5; v_gene: TRBV28; abundance: -; CDR3aa: CASSLSGKLFQPQHF; CDR3nt: TGTGCCAGCAGTTTATCGGGTAAATTGTTCCAGCCCCAGCATTTT
d_gene: -; j_gene: TRBJ2-1; v_gene: TRBV4-1; abundance: -; CDR3aa: CASSQDRRGVGYNEQFF; CDR3nt: TGCGCCAGCAGCCAAGATCGACGGGGTGTAGGCTACAATGAGCAGTTCTTC
d_gene: -; j_gene: TRBJ2-7; v_gene: TRBV28; abundance: -; CDR3aa: CASSFRVGDYEQYF; CDR3nt: TGTGCCAGCAGTTTCAGGGTTGGGGACTACGAGCAGTACTTC
d_gene: TRBD2; j_gene: TRBJ2-2; v_gene: TRBV7-2; abundance: -; CDR3aa: CASSRTAAGATGELFF; CDR3nt: TGTGCCAGCAGCCGCACTGCAGCGGGAGCCACCGGGGAGCTGTTTTTT
d_gene: -; j_gene: TRBJ1-2; v_gene: TRBV6-1; abundance: -; CDR3aa: CASKTGSPGGYTF; CDR3nt: TGTGCCAGCAAAACGGGGTCCCCTGGTGGCTACACCTTC
d_gene: -; j_gene: TRBJ1-3; v_gene: TRBV5-8; abundance: -; CDR3aa: CASSTFPSSGNTIYF; CDR3nt: TGTGCCAGCAGCACTTTCCCCTCCTCTGGAAACACCATATATTTT
d_gene: TRBD1; j_gene: TRBJ2-7; v_gene: TRBV10-3; abundance: -; CDR3aa: CAISESGGTGVNSYEQYF; CDR3nt: TGTGCCATCAGTGAGTCGGGGGGGACAGGGGTTAACTCCTACGAGCAGTACTTC
d_gene: TRBD2; j_gene: TRBJ2-5; v_gene: TRBV28; abundance: once; CDR3aa: CASTYGSSGRVPETQYF; CDR3nt: TGTGCCAGCACCTATGGATCTAGCGGGAGGGTCCCCGAGACCCAGTACTTC